This T cell receptor (beta chain) was sequenced during a study of blood T cells in healthy people across ages. Study-wide findings and caveats: Older age coincided with a roughly linear decline in TCR beta diversity per million T cells. Since the PBMCs were unsorted, naive and antigen-experienced cells could not be conclusively compared. Donor CMV status was unknown, possibly confounding expanded clonotype changes.

Trimming removed 2 bases from V and 1 base from J, with 8 bases in between. The CDR3 totals 14 residues. The germline gives CDR1 SGHTA, CDR2 FQGNSA. For the second PCR, which ran for about 7 to 11 cycles, a sample-barcoded 5' primer and a J-beta primer mix were used. Every sample produced at least 2.5 million CDR3-containing paired-end reads. TCRdb itself ran the 5' RACE reads through MiXCR, one entry per CDR3 protein. Of around 870,000 distinct CDR3 sequences listed, around 26% are singletons. This clonotype has at least ten counts. What it binds is unknown. Sequencing was carried out using blood. The TCR sequence derives from a woman aged 80 or older in good health. This rearrangement joins TRBV7-2 to TRBJ2-5; no reliable D call. The DNA of the CDR3 is TGTGCCAGCAGCTTATGGGCAGCCCAAGAGACCCAGTACTTC. This gives the protein CASSLWAAQETQYF.